This T cell receptor beta chain was found in a study of human T cells and chemical hapten exposure. A single record per CDR3 protein comes from TCRdb applying MiXCR to the RACE reads. Seen here are 45,000 to 60,000 distinct CDR3 sequences, 9.3% observed once, and the top ten hold roughly 15%. Documented time point: patch test 1, 2 weeks after DPC sensitization. Described treatment: therapeutic diphenylcyclopropenone sensitization with weekly scalp DPC. Study-level findings and limits: Expanded TCRs clustered into significantly more large CDR3 similarity groups than controls, the analysis revealed.

This clonotype was detected only a few times. As yet, its antigen is unknown. Trimming cost V 2 bases and J 7 bases, with 15 bases left between them. The germline V gene has CDR1 SGHAT and CDR2 FQNNGV. The CDR3 is 15 residues long. The sequence derives from a woman aged 35 to 49 with alopecia areata. Some clones in this sample may be carry-over from other donors' samples. Source: whole blood, taken in connection with sensitization to the hapten diphenylcyclopropenone (DPC). V usage is TRBV11-2 and J usage is TRBJ2-1; TRBD2 is a possible D gene (7 bases). The CDR3 coding sequence is TGTGCCAGCAGCTTATTTGGGGGGGCTTCTAATGAGCAGTTCTTC. Translating gives CASSLFGGASNEQFF.